The subject of this entry is one T cell receptor (beta chain). What it binds is not known. Generated by immunoSEQ multiplex PCR, the TCRdb table keeps only in-frame clones and is missing some. The sample records roughly 2.6 million clones, 90% to 95% being singletons. This sample was included in a study of shared clonotypes between healthy human individuals. Study context: Each donor's CD8 memory used one plate, CD8 naive two, each CD4 subset three. Overall study findings and caveats: Only blood samples were collected, and tissue repertoires likely differ.

This CDR3 spans 15 amino acids. The V gene's germline CDR1 is SGHKS and CDR2 YYEKEE (reference sequence). V was pared by 1 base and J by 2 bases, with 10 bases between. Specimen: naive CD4+ T cells sorted from blood. Indicated subset: CD45RA+ positively selected. The source is a man between 18 and 29 years old in good health. The rearrangement links TRBV5-5 to TRBJ1-5; no definite D call. The CDR3 region has the DNA TGTGCCAGCAGCTTGACGGGTGACGGCAATCAGCCCCAGCATTTT. Protein: CASSLTGDGNQPQHF.